This TCR beta chain was profiled in a study of blood T cell repertoires in COVID-19. About the study: Specimens from acute and convalescent COVID-19 originated in the United States, Italy and Spain. From T cells, B-cell-depleted T cells, or PBMCs came the material, which was cDNA or gDNA.

Profiling relied on immunoSEQ multiplex PCR, and the TCRdb table lists in-frame clones only, not all of them. The sample gives 30,000 to 40,000 clones, 60% to 80% of which show up once; 16% is in the top ten. Trimming pared 4 bases from V and 0 bases from J, leaving 10 bases between. CDR1 SGDLS and CDR2 YYNGEE come from the germline V gene. The CDR3 consists of 15 residues. The sequence came from a human donor in a cohort sampled during active COVID-19. This sequence joins TRBV9 and TRBJ2-2; TRBD1 is a possible D gene (6 bases). The sequenced sample was peripheral blood. The CDR3 protein is CASSFGTPNTGELFF. CDR3 sequence (DNA): TGTGCCAGCAGCTTTGGGACACCGAACACCGGGGAGCTGTTTTTT.